Shown below are 3 T cell receptor beta chains from a single sample sequenced in a study of control samples from healthy donors and cancer patients. Sequencing used immunoSEQ multiplex PCR; TCRdb keeps in-frame clones, though not all of them. The table includes 170,000 or so clones, around 93% detected once. Source material: blood. The receptors derive from a man aged 18-30 years in good health.

The CDR3 DNA follows: TGTGCCAGCAGCTTAGTATCAGGGATGAACACTGAAGCTTTCTTT. Amino acids: CASSLVSGMNTEAFF. The chain uses TRBV7-2 and TRBJ1-1; possibly TRBD1 for D (5 bases). The CDR3 consists of 15 residues. V was clipped by 1 base and J by 0 bases, with 9 bases between them. CDR1 and CDR2 (germline): SGHTA, FQGNSA.

V and J are TRBV3-1 (or the pseudogene TRBV3-2) and TRBJ2-7, with D tentatively TRBD1 (6 bases). CDR3 length: 13 residues. The germline V and J ends were trimmed by 0 bases and 3 bases, with 6 bases remaining between them. Germline V gene lookup returns CDR1 LGHDT and CDR2 YNNKEL (reference sequence). Here the CDR3 DNA reads TGTGCCAGCAGCCAAGACAGGGGCTACGAGCAGTACTTC. This sequence encodes CASSQDRGYEQYF.

The chain links TRBV3-1 (or the pseudogene TRBV3-2) to TRBJ2-7; no firm D call. Trimming left V 6 bases short and J 7 bases short, with 16 bases between. The CDR3 is made up of 13 amino acids. Germline CDR1 LGHDT, CDR2 YNNKEL (reference sequence). The CDR3, as DNA: TGTGCCAGCAGGCATGGGGATCTGGGGGAGCAGTACTTC. It codes for CASRHGDLGEQYF.